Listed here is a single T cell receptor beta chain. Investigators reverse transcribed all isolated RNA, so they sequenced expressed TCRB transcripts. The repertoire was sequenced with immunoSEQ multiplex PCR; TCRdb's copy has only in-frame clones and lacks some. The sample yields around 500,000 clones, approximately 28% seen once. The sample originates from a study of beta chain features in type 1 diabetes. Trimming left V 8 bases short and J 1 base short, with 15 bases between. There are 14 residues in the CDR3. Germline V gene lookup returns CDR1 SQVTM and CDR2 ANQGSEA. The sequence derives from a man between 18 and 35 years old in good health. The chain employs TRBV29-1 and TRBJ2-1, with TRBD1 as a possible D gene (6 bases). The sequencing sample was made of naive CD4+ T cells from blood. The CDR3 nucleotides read TGCAGCCTCCGCGGACAGATTTCCTACAATGAGCAGTTCTTC. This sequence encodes CSLRGQISYNEQFF.